Listed below are T cell receptor beta chains from one sample, sequenced in a study of blood T cell repertoires in COVID-19. Generated by immunoSEQ multiplex PCR, the TCRdb table keeps only in-frame clones and is missing some. Altogether 150,000 to 200,000 clones are present, 87% being singletons, with the ten largest covering around 1.6%. Sequencing input: peripheral blood. These receptors were taken from a woman in her 50s with acute or convalescent COVID-19. The CDR3 runs from the conserved cysteine through the conserved F or W. Fields, in order: D gene, V gene, J gene, clone size, CDR3 protein, CDR3 DNA. A D gene is named only where the DNA matches it firmly. Expanded clones are given a class, and other clones once, few, many or no size at all.

>TRBD1|TRBV6-5|TRBJ1-1|once
CASSYGTGRNTEAFF
TGTGCCAGCAGTTACGGGACAGGGAGGAACACTGAAGCTTTCTTT
>NA|TRBV21-1|TRBJ1-6|NA
CASSPHPDREDPGNSPLHF
TGTGCCAGCAGCCCACACCCGGACAGGGAGGATCCTGGGAATTCACCCCTCCACTTT
>TRBD1|TRBV6-6|TRBJ2-3|NA
CASSRQGHRFTDTQYF
TGTGCCAGCAGTCGACAGGGACACCGCTTCACAGATACGCAGTATTTT
>NA|TRBV6-5|TRBJ2-1|NA
CASSFGDISYNEQFF
TGTGCCAGCAGTTTTGGGGACATCTCCTACAATGAGCAGTTCTTC
>NA|TRBV30|TRBJ1-2|NA
CAWSVGRRTNYGYTF
TGTGCCTGGAGTGTGGGCAGACGAACTAACTATGGCTACACCTTC
>NA|TRBV5-1|TRBJ2-7|NA
CASGTDGLTREQYF
TGCGCCAGCGGTACCGACGGACTTACTCGCGAGCAGTACTTC
>TRBD1|TRBV19|TRBJ1-2|NA
CASSIIFGTGDHGYTF
TGTGCCAGTAGTATAATCTTCGGGACAGGGGATCATGGCTACACCTTC
>NA|TRBV5-6|TRBJ1-1|NA
CASSGEGGRTEAFF
TGTGCCAGCAGCGGGGAGGGAGGGAGGACTGAAGCTTTCTTT
>TRBD1|TRBV15|TRBJ1-6|NA
CATSRDRDRVSPLHF
TGTGCCACCAGCAGAGATCGGGACAGGGTCTCACCCCTCCACTTT
>NA|TRBV6-6|TRBJ1-2|NA
CASSYSDIRDGYTF
TGTGCCAGCAGTTACTCGGACATAAGAGATGGCTACACCTTC
>TRBD1|TRBV6-6|TRBJ1-5|NA
CASSGDRARNQPQHF
TGTGCCAGCAGTGGGGACAGGGCGCGTAATCAGCCCCAGCATTTT
>TRBD1|TRBV5-1|TRBJ2-7|many
CASSFGQGSSYEQYF
TGCGCCAGCAGCTTTGGACAGGGAAGCTCCTACGAGCAGTACTTC
>TRBD2|TRBV29-1|TRBJ2-2|NA
CSAKREGSGELFF
TGCAGCGCCAAGCGGGAGGGAAGCGGGGAGCTGTTTTTT
>NA|TRBV2|TRBJ1-4|NA
CASSEGHSTNEKLFF
TGTGCCAGCAGTGAAGGACACTCAACTAATGAAAAACTGTTTTTT
>NA|TRBV10-3|TRBJ2-3|NA
CAAQSVGTDTQYF
TGTGCCGCCCAGTCCGTTGGCACAGATACGCAGTATTTT
>TRBD1|TRBV6-5|TRBJ1-1|once
CASSRGQGDTEAFF
TGTGCCAGCAGTAGGGGACAGGGCGACACTGAAGCTTTCTTT
>NA|TRBV7-9|TRBJ2-7|NA
CASSQMGLVDEQYF
TGTGCCAGCAGCCAAATGGGGCTAGTTGACGAGCAGTACTTC
>NA|TRBV30|TRBJ1-1|NA
CAWSVHRFPYGQLVMNTEAFF
TGTGCCTGGAGTGTACATCGGTTTCCGTACGGACAGCTCGTAATGAACACTGAAGCTTTCTTT
>NA|TRBV5-1|TRBJ1-4|NA
CASSLANRAGHNEKLFF
TGCGCCAGCAGCTTGGCCAACCGAGCAGGGCATAATGAAAAACTGTTTTTT
>NA|TRBV14|TRBJ1-5|NA
CASSQGRGGQPQHF
TGTGCCAGCAGCCAAGGGAGGGGGGGTCAGCCCCAGCATTTT
>NA|TRBV30|TRBJ2-5|NA
CAWSASEETQYF
TGTGCCTGGAGCGCGTCGGAAGAGACCCAGTACTTC
>TRBD1|TRBV7-2|TRBJ2-3|once
CASSLNDRGRTDTQYF
TGTGCCAGCAGCCTTAACGACAGGGGTCGCACAGATACGCAGTATTTT
>NA|TRBV5-1|TRBJ1-3|NA
CASSWQGQSGNTIYF
TGCGCCAGCAGCTGGCAGGGGCAATCCGGAAACACCATATATTTT
>NA|TRBV11-3|TRBJ2-3|few
CASSLLADTQYF
TGTGCCAGCAGCTTACTAGCAGATACGCAGTATTTT
>TRBD1|TRBV9|TRBJ1-2|NA
CASSAGTGGEDYGYTF
TGTGCCAGCAGCGCCGGGACAGGGGGCGAAGACTATGGCTACACCTTC
>NA|TRBV7-2|TRBJ2-5|NA
CASSNRGETQYF
TGTGCCAGCAGCAATAGGGGGGAGACCCAGTACTTC
>NA|TRBV5-1|TRBJ1-2|NA
CASSLVLGDGYTF
TGCGCCAGCAGCTTGGTGTTGGGAGATGGCTACACCTTC
>NA|TRBV5-1|TRBJ2-7|NA
CASSPQGAYEQYF
TGCGCCAGCAGCCCACAGGGTGCCTACGAGCAGTACTTC
>NA|TRBV6-4|TRBJ1-4|NA
CAGVGAGEGKLFF
TGTGCCGGGGTAGGGGCAGGGGAAGGAAAACTGTTTTTT
>NA|TRBV10-3|TRBJ2-7|NA
CAISDGRGRYEQYF
TGTGCCATCAGTGATGGCAGGGGAAGGTACGAGCAGTACTTC
>TRBD1|TRBV7-8|TRBJ1-1|NA
CASSDRAVGGTEAFF
TGTGCCAGCTCGGACAGGGCCGTCGGAGGCACTGAAGCTTTCTTT
>TRBD1|TRBV6-5|TRBJ2-5|NA
CASSRTGFQETQYF
TGTGCCAGCAGTCGGACAGGGTTTCAAGAGACCCAGTACTTC
>NA|TRBV6-2/TRBV6-3|TRBJ2-2|few
CASSSRRDTGELFF
TGTGCCAGCAGTTCCCGGAGGGACACCGGGGAGCTGTTTTTT
>NA|TRBV10-3|TRBJ2-7|NA
CATASAIGEREQYF
TGTGCCACCGCTTCGGCGATCGGTGAGAGGGAGCAGTACTTC
>NA|TRBV12-3/TRBV12-4|TRBJ2-7|NA
CASSFIPVEQYF
TGTGCCAGCAGTTTTATCCCCGTTGAGCAGTACTTC
>NA|TRBV19|TRBJ1-1|NA
CASKDRLNTEAFF
TGTGCCAGTAAAGACAGATTGAACACTGAAGCTTTCTTT
>NA|TRBV7-9|TRBJ2-1|NA
CASSLAPPRGGNEQFF
TGTGCCAGCAGCTTAGCCCCGCCGCGAGGTGGCAATGAGCAGTTCTTC
>NA|TRBV27|TRBJ1-1|NA
CASYAQAYTEAFF
TGTGCCAGCTATGCACAGGCCTACACTGAAGCTTTCTTT
>NA|TRBV7-3|TRBJ2-1|NA
CASSFQGGEQFF
TGTGCCAGCAGCTTCCAGGGTGGTGAGCAGTTCTTC
>TRBD1|TRBV19|TRBJ1-2|few
CASSPQPGQVLYGYTF
TGTGCCAGTAGTCCCCAACCGGGACAGGTTCTCTATGGCTACACCTTC
>NA|TRBV9|TRBJ1-4|NA
CASSVIGGTNEKLFF
TGTGCCAGCAGCGTCATCGGGGGGACTAATGAAAAACTGTTTTTT
>TRBD1|TRBV10-1|TRBJ1-4|NA
CASRTGEEVEKLFF
TGCGCCAGCAGGACAGGGGAAGAGGTTGAAAAACTGTTTTTT
>NA|TRBV11-2|TRBJ1-5|NA
CASSLDGDSNQPQHF
TGTGCCAGCAGCCTAGACGGTGATAGCAATCAGCCCCAGCATTTT
>TRBD1|TRBV24-1|TRBJ2-7|NA
CATSDPGQGMSYEQYF
TGTGCCACCAGTGATCCAGGACAGGGGATGTCCTACGAGCAGTACTTC
>TRBD2|TRBV9|TRBJ2-5|NA
CASSVASGGLETQYF
TGTGCCAGCAGCGTAGCTAGCGGGGGTTTAGAGACCCAGTACTTC
>NA|TRBV4-3|TRBJ2-1|few
CASSSRTGYNEQFF
TGCGCCAGCAGCTCTCGGACTGGTTACAATGAGCAGTTCTTC
>TRBD2|TRBV3-1/TRBV3-2|TRBJ2-7|NA
CASSPPGLAGVGEQYF
TGTGCCAGCAGCCCTCCGGGACTAGCGGGGGTGGGGGAGCAGTACTTC
>NA|TRBV11-2|TRBJ2-1|NA
CASSPHNEQFF
TGTGCCAGCAGCCCTCACAATGAGCAGTTCTTC
>NA|TRBV19|TRBJ1-5|NA
CASSMIVTENQPQHF
TGTGCCAGTAGTATGATAGTAACGGAGAATCAGCCCCAGCATTTT
>TRBD2|TRBV7-2|TRBJ2-7|NA
CASSLERGPYEQYF
TGTGCCAGCAGCTTGGAGCGGGGCCCCTACGAGCAGTACTTC
>NA|TRBV9|TRBJ1-2|NA
CASSGTASDYGYTF
TGTGCCAGCAGCGGGACAGCCTCTGACTATGGCTACACCTTC
>NA|TRBV6-2/TRBV6-3|TRBJ1-1|NA
CASSRSLYMNTEAFF
TGTGCCAGCAGCCGGAGTTTATACATGAACACTGAAGCTTTCTTT
>TRBD2|TRBV29-1|TRBJ2-1|NA
CSVEGLAGEGSSYNEQFF
TGCAGCGTTGAAGGGCTAGCGGGAGAGGGTAGCTCCTACAATGAGCAGTTCTTC
>TRBD1|TRBV18|TRBJ1-1|NA
CASSTRLLEGATEAFF
TGTGCCAGCTCAACCAGACTCCTGGAGGGGGCCACTGAAGCTTTCTTT
>TRBD1|TRBV2|TRBJ1-4|NA
CASSVDREQEKLFF
TGTGCCAGCAGTGTGGACAGGGAGCAAGAAAAACTGTTTTTT
>NA|TRBV30|TRBJ1-2|NA
CAWTRVGPGGYTF
TGTGCCTGGACCCGGGTAGGGCCGGGAGGCTACACCTTC
>NA|TRBV6-6|TRBJ2-5|NA
CASSYWRAGETQYF
TGTGCCAGCAGTTACTGGCGGGCCGGAGAGACCCAGTACTTC
>TRBD2|TRBV9|TRBJ2-5|NA
CASSIGLAGEETQYF
TGTGCCAGCAGCATCGGACTAGCGGGAGAAGAGACCCAGTACTTC
>TRBD2|TRBV4-1|TRBJ2-1|NA
CASSQESTSDFASSYNEQFF
TGCGCCAGCAGCCAAGAAAGCACTAGCGACTTCGCTAGCTCCTACAATGAGCAGTTCTTC